The 22 T cell receptor beta chains below come from one sample, sequenced in a study of blood T cell repertoires in COVID-19. Profiling relied on immunoSEQ multiplex PCR, and the TCRdb table lists in-frame clones only, not all of them. The repertoire includes over 75,000 clones, 78% of them detected once, and about 16% sits in the top ten. Sequencing was carried out using peripheral blood. The receptors were gathered from a human donor in a cohort sampled during active COVID-19.

V and J are TRBV27 and TRBJ1-2; maybe TRBD1 (5 bases). The V end lost 1 base, the J end lost 7 bases, and 22 bases lay between the germline ends. The V gene's germline CDR1 is MNHEY and CDR2 SMNVEV (reference sequence). CDR3 length: 17 residues. Here the CDR3 DNA reads TGTGCCAGCAGTTTATACCCCTCAGAGACAGAGAAAGGTGGCTACACCTTC. It codes for CASSLYPSETEKGGYTF.

V usage is TRBV5-1 and J usage is TRBJ2-1; TRBD2 matches 11 bases. V lost 4 bases and J lost 8; bases outside the gene matches: 11. There are 16 residues in the CDR3. Germline CDR1 SGHRS, CDR2 YFSETQ. CDR3 loop: CASSAELAGVVYEQFF. The CDR3 DNA reads TGCGCCAGCAGCGCCGAACTAGCGGGAGTGGTATATGAGCAGTTCTTC.

The chain is built from TRBV7-2 and TRBJ2-3, with 10 bases aligning to TRBD2. V dropped 2 bases and J dropped 2; count of bases not matched to a gene: 7. The germline V gene encodes CDR1 SGHTA and CDR2 FQGNSA. The CDR3 is made up of 17 amino acids. CDR3 in DNA: TGTGCCAGCAGCTTACGCAGCGGGAGGGGGTACACAGATACGCAGTATTTT. Translating gives CASSLRSGRGYTDTQYF.

The CDR3 DNA reads TGTGCCACCAGCAGAGAGGGGGGATCGAGTCAGCCCCAGCATTTT. This translates into CATSREGGSSQPQHF. The chain links TRBV15 to TRBJ1-5, with TRBD1 as a possible D gene (5 bases). The V gene lost 0 bases and the J gene lost 6 bases, with 12 bases spanning the gap. CDR3 length: 15 amino acids. Germline CDR1 LNHNV, CDR2 YYDKDF (reference sequence).

This clone was seen just once. The chain joins TRBV10-1 to TRBJ1-2, with a tentative D call TRBD1 (6 bases). CDR1 WNHNN and CDR2 SYGVQD come from the germline V gene (reference sequence). The V end lost 10 bases, the J end lost 4 bases, and 22 bases lay between the germline ends. This CDR3 has 15 residues. The CDR3 sequence is CATPRTAPPGYGYTF. CDR3 DNA: TGCGCCACCCCCCGGACAGCCCCCCCCGGCTATGGCTACACCTTC.

The chain has TRBV5-6 and TRBJ2-3; 7 bases fit TRBD1. This CDR3 has 19 residues. The trim removed 4 bases at V and 2 bases at J, leaving 19 bases unmatched. Per germline, CDR1 SGHDT and CDR2 YYEEEE. CDR3 nucleotides: TGTGCCAGCAGCCACCAATCCGGGTGGGGGACAGATTACACAGATACGCAGTATTTT. This codes for CASSHQSGWGTDYTDTQYF.

The rearrangement joins TRBV5-1 to TRBJ1-1, with 7 bases aligning to TRBD1. This CDR3 has 16 amino acids. Germline values: CDR1 SGHRS, CDR2 YFSETQ. The J segment lost 4 bases and the V segment lost 4 bases, leaving 13 bases of the junction unmatched. The CDR3 nucleotides are TGCGCCAGCAGCACCACCCCGGGACAGATATCCACTGAAGCTTTCTTT. This translates into CASSTTPGQISTEAFF.

This chain joins TRBV9 and TRBJ2-3, with a tentative D call TRBD2 (5 bases). Germline CDR1 and CDR2: SGDLS and YYNGEE. Between the trimmed V and J ends, which lost 4 bases and 0 bases, there was a span of 18 bases. The CDR3 extends over 17 amino acids. Here the CDR3 reads CASSSNPGKYSTDTQYF. For the CDR3, the DNA is TGTGCCAGCAGCTCAAACCCGGGAAAATATAGCACAGATACGCAGTATTTT.

The rearrangement links TRBV30 to TRBJ1-5; TRBD1 might be the D (5 bases). The CDR3 consists of 13 residues. V lost 4 bases, J lost 3 bases, and 10 bases lay in between. Germline V CDR1 and CDR2: GTSNPN, SVGIG (reference sequence). DNA for the CDR3: TGTGCCTGGACTCGGGACTACAATCAGCCCCAGCATTTT. Protein: CAWTRDYNQPQHF.

This clone appeared a single time. The genes are TRBV6-5 and TRBJ2-6; D remains ambiguous. Germline CDR1 MNHEY, CDR2 SVGAGI. Trimming left V 8 bases short and J 4 bases short, with 15 bases between. The CDR3 has 15 amino acids. In DNA form, the CDR3 reads TGTGCCAGCTGCCAGGCCCTGTCGGGGGCCAACGTCCTGACTTTC. Translating it yields CASCQALSGANVLTF.

The chain couples TRBV7-8 to TRBJ1-5, with D tentatively TRBD1 (5 bases). CDR3 length equals 21 residues. The ends were cut back, 0 bases at V and 0 bases at J, with 24 bases in the middle. Germline CDR1 SGHVS, CDR2 FQNEAQ. The CDR3: CASSLATAWGGTAYSNQPQHF. The CDR3 DNA reads TGTGCCAGCAGCTTAGCCACAGCATGGGGGGGTACAGCTTATAGCAATCAGCCCCAGCATTTT. Using reference TRBV7-8 and TRBJ1-5 for the parts outside the CDR3, the full variable domain is GAGVSQSPRYKVAKRGQDVALRCDPISGHVSLFWYQQALGQGPEFLTYFQNEAQLDKSGLPSDRFFAERPEGSVSTLKIQRTQQEDSAVYLCASSLATAWGGTAYSNQPQHFGDGTRLSIL.

This chain joins TRBV29-1 and TRBJ2-1; weak D call: TRBD2 (6 bases). Trimming stripped 5 bases from V and 0 bases from J, with 14 bases between. The CDR3 covers 15 residues. Germline values: CDR1 SQVTM, CDR2 ANQGSEA. The CDR3 sequence: CSVRLGGGSYNEQFF. The CDR3 DNA sequence: TGCAGCGTTCGTTTGGGGGGAGGCTCCTACAATGAGCAGTTCTTC.

V is TRBV19 and J is TRBJ2-1, with 14 bases fitting TRBD2. The CDR3 contains 18 residues. Trimming cost V 4 bases and J 3 bases; bases outside gene matches: 8. Looked up from germline, CDR1 is LNHDA and CDR2 is SQIVND (reference sequence). The CDR3 is CASSSGLAGGPSYNEQFF. CDR3 in DNA: TGTGCCAGTAGTAGCGGACTAGCGGGAGGACCAAGCTACAATGAGCAGTTCTTC.

A single count supports this clone. The chain carries TRBV30 and TRBJ1-2; perhaps TRBD1 as D (6 bases). Trimming pared 3 bases from V and 4 bases from J, leaving 15 bases between. Per germline, CDR1 GTSNPN and CDR2 SVGIG (reference sequence). This CDR3 has 14 amino acids. The CDR3 here is CAWRLTGSLYGYTF. DNA for the CDR3: TGTGCCTGGAGGTTAACAGGGAGTCTCTATGGCTACACCTTC.

The V call is TRBV3-1 (or the pseudogene TRBV3-2), the J call TRBJ2-2; tentatively, D is TRBD2 (5 bases). There are 17 residues in the CDR3. The V end was cut by 2 bases, the J end by 0 bases, with 13 bases between. CDR1 is LGHDT, CDR2 YNNKEL, per germline (reference sequence). CDR3 in amino acids: CASSQRVDFPNTGELFF. CDR3 in DNA: TGTGCCAGCAGCCAACGGGTGGACTTCCCGAACACCGGGGAGCTGTTTTTT.

V usage is TRBV6-5 and J usage is TRBJ2-7; D is ambiguous. The CDR3 has 11 amino acids. The germline CDR1 and CDR2 sequences are MNHEY and SVGAGI. Trimming removed 3 bases at V and 8 bases at J, with 8 bases between. Here the CDR3 DNA reads TGTGCCAGCAGTTATGGAGAACAGCAGTACTTC. Residues: CASSYGEQQYF.

V usage is TRBV9 and J usage is TRBJ1-5, with TRBD1 as a possible D gene (6 bases). The CDR3 contains 15 residues. Germline loops: CDR1 SGDLS, CDR2 YYNGEE. V was clipped by 4 bases and J by 1 base, with 12 bases between them. DNA for the CDR3: TGTGCCAGCAGCTCGAATGGGGGCAGCAATCAGCCCCAGCATTTT. This codes for CASSSNGGSNQPQHF.

Only one count was recorded for this clone. The chain has TRBV29-1 and TRBJ2-2, with a weak D call TRBD1 (5 bases). Trimming took off 2 bases at V and 2 bases at J, with 9 bases between the two ends. Germline loops: CDR1 SQVTM, CDR2 ANQGSEA. CDR3 length equals 14 residues. The CDR3 is CSVELQGNTGELFF. The DNA of the CDR3 is TGCAGCGTTGAACTGCAGGGAAACACCGGGGAGCTGTTTTTT.

The J gene is TRBJ2-5, the V gene TRBV4-1; 7 positions agree with TRBD2. The germline V gene encodes CDR1 MGHRA and CDR2 YSYEKL. The CDR3 extends over 16 amino acids. V lost 1 base and J lost 1; bases outside the gene matches: 6. CDR3 sequence (DNA): TGCGCCAGCAGCCAAGTGCCGCTAGCGGTCCAAGAGACCCAGTACTTC. It specifies CASSQVPLAVQETQYF.

The chain links TRBV6-5 to TRBJ2-1, with TRBD2 matching 14 bases. This CDR3 is 14 amino acids long. V shed 10 bases and J 9 bases; nucleotides not matched to a gene: 8. The germline V gene has CDR1 MNHEY and CDR2 SVGAGI. Here the CDR3 DNA reads TGTGCCACCATAGGGACTAGCGGGAGTGGTGAGCAGTTCTTC. Translated, it gives CATIGTSGSGEQFF.

V usage is TRBV2 and J usage is TRBJ2-2; a possible D gene is TRBD2 (5 bases). V lost 10 bases and J lost 1, with 7 bases in between. Germline CDR1 and CDR2: SNHLY and FYNNEI. The CDR3 totals 12 residues. This chain's CDR3 is CATGLNTGELFF. CDR3 coding DNA: TGTGCCACCGGACTGAACACCGGGGAGCTGTTTTTT.

This clone was observed many times. In DNA, the CDR3 is TGTGCCAGCAGTTACTCGAGGGCAGGCTACACAGATACGCAGTATTTT. Amino acid sequence: CASSYSRAGYTDTQYF. The genes are TRBV6-5 and TRBJ2-3; the D gene is possibly TRBD2 (5 bases). The germline V gene encodes CDR1 MNHEY and CDR2 SVGAGI. V lost 0 bases, J lost 2 bases, and 12 bases lay in between. The CDR3 consists of 16 residues.